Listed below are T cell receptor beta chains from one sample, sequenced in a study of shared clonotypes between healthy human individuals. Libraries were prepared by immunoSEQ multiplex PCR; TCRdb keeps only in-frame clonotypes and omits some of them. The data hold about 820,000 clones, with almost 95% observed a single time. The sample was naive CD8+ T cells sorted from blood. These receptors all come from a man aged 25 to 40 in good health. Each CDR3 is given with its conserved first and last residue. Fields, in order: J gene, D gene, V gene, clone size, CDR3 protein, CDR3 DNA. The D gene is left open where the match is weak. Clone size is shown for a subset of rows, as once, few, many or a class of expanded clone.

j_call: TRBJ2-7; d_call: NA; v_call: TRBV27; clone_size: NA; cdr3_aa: CASSFPRSGIKHF; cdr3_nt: TGTGCCAGCAGTTTTCCCCGGTCAGGGATCAAGCACTTC
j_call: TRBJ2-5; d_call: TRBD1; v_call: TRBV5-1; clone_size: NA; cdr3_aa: CASSLKQGDPETQYF; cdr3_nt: TGCGCCAGCAGCCTAAAACAGGGGGATCCGGAGACCCAGTACTTC
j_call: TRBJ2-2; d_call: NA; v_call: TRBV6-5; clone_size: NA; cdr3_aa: CASSYSTTMNTGELFF; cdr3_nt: TGTGCCAGCAGTTACTCGACCACAATGAACACCGGGGAGCTGTTTTTT
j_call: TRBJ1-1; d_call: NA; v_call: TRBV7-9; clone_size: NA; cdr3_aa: CASIDIRFEAFF; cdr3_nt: TGTGCCAGCATCGATATTAGGTTTGAAGCTTTCTTT
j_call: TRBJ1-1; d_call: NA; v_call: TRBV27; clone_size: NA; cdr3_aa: CASKGLGTEAFF; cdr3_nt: TGTGCCAGCAAGGGTCTGGGCACTGAAGCTTTCTTT
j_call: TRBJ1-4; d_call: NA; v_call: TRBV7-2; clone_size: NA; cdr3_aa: CASSLDEESGKLFF; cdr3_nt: TGTGCCAGCAGCTTAGACGAGGAGTCCGGAAAACTGTTTTTT
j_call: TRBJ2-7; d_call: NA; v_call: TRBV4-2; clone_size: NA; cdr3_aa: CASSQGTEVTYEQYF; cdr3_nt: TGTGCCAGCAGCCAAGGGACAGAAGTAACCTACGAGCAGTACTTC
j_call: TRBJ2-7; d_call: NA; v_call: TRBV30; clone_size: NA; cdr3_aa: CAWSDSDYEQYF; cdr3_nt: TGTGCCTGGAGTGACAGTGACTACGAGCAGTACTTC
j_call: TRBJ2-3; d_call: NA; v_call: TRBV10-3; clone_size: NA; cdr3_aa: CALSGGAADTQYF; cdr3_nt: TGTGCCTTATCTGGGGGGGCCGCAGATACGCAGTATTTT
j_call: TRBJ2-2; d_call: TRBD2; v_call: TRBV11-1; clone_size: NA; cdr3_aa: CASSLAQTSGAAGELFF; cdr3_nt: TGTGCCAGCAGCTTAGCGCAAACTAGCGGGGCCGCCGGGGAGCTGTTTTTT
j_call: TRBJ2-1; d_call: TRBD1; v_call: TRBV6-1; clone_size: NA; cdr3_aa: CASTGTEYNEQFF; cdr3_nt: TGTGCCAGCACCGGGACAGAGTACAATGAGCAGTTCTTC
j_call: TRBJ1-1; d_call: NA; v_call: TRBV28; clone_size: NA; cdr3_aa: CASNPPGLTEAFF; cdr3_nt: TGTGCCAGCAACCCCCCTGGGCTTACTGAAGCTTTCTTT
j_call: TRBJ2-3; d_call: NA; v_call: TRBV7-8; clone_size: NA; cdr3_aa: CASSFDGTPSGTDTQYF; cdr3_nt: TGTGCCAGCAGCTTCGACGGGACTCCCAGTGGCACAGATACGCAGTATTTT
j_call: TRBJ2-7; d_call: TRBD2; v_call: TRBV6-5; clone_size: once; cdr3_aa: CASSSSGTSATRQYF; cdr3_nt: TGTGCCAGCAGTTCTTCCGGGACTAGCGCAACTCGGCAGTACTTC
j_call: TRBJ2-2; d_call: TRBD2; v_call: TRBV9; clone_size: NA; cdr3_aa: CASSVGLAGRGELFF; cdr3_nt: TGTGCCAGCAGCGTGGGACTAGCGGGAAGGGGGGAGCTGTTTTTT
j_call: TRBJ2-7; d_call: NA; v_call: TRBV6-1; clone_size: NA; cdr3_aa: CASNRESYEQYF; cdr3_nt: TGTGCCAGCAACCGAGAGTCCTACGAGCAGTACTTC
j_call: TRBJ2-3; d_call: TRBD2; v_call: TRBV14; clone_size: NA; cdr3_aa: CAGGGVTDTQYF; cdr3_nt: TGTGCCGGGGGAGGGGTTACAGATACGCAGTATTTT
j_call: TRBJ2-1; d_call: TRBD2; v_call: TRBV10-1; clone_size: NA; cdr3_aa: CASSDGTSGGISYNEQFF; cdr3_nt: TGCGCCAGCAGTGATGGGACTAGCGGGGGTATATCCTACAATGAGCAGTTCTTC
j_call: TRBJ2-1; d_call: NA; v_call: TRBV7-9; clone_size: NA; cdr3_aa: CASSPGAAAYNEQFF; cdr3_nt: TGTGCCAGCAGCCCCGGGGCAGCTGCCTACAATGAGCAGTTCTTC
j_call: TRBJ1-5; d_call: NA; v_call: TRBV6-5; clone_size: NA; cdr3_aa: CASGSNQPQHF; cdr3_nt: TGTGCCAGCGGGAGCAATCAGCCCCAGCATTTT
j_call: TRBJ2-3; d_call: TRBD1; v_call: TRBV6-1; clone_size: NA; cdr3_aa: CASSVSGTGGTDTQYF; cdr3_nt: TGTGCCAGCAGTGTATCCGGGACAGGGGGCACAGATACGCAGTATTTT
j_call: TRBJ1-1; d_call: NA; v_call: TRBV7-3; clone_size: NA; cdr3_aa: CASSLELVNTEAFF; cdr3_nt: TGTGCCAGCAGCTTAGAGTTGGTGAACACTGAAGCTTTCTTT
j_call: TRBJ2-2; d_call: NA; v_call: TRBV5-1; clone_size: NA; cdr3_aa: CASSLGENTGELFF; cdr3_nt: TGCGCCAGCAGCTTGGGAGAGAACACCGGGGAGCTGTTTTTT
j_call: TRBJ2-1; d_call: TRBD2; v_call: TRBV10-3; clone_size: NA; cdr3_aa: CAISESISGLARYNEQFF; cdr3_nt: TGTGCCATCAGTGAGTCGATTTCGGGACTAGCGAGATACAATGAGCAGTTCTTC
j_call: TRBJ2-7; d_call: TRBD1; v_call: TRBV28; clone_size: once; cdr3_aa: CASSSALDRALSYEQYF; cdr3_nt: TGTGCCAGCAGTTCGGCCTTAGACAGGGCCCTCTCCTACGAGCAGTACTTC
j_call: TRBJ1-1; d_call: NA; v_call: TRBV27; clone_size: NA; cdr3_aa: CASSLYGPALNTEAFF; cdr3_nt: TGTGCCAGCAGTTTATACGGTCCAGCATTAAACACTGAAGCTTTCTTT
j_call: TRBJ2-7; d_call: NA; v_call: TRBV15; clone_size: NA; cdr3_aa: CATSRDGLDHEQYF; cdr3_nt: TGTGCCACCAGCAGAGATGGGCTAGACCACGAGCAGTACTTC
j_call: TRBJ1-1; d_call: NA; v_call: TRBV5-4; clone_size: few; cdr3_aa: CASSLATEAFF; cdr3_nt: TGTGCCAGCAGCTTGGCCACTGAAGCTTTCTTT
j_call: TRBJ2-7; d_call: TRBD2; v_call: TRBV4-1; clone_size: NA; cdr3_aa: CASSLNRAREYEQYF; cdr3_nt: TGCGCCAGCAGCCTCAACCGGGCGCGGGAGTACGAGCAGTACTTC
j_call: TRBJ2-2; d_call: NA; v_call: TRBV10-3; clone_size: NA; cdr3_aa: CAISGGNSANTGELFF; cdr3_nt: TGTGCCATCAGTGGCGGCAACAGCGCGAACACCGGGGAGCTGTTTTTT
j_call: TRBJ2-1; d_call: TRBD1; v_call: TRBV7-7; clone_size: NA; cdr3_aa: CASSPRDRPTHNEQFF; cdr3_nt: TGTGCTAGCAGCCCTCGGGACAGGCCTACCCACAATGAGCAGTTCTTC
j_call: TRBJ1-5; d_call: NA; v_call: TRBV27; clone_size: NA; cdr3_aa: CASSLFRGHQPQHF; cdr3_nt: TGTGCCAGCAGTTTATTTCGGGGACATCAGCCCCAGCATTTT
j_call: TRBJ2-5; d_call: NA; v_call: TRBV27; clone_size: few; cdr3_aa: CASSLLGGEETQYF; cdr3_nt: TGTGCCAGCAGTTTATTAGGAGGGGAAGAGACCCAGTACTTC
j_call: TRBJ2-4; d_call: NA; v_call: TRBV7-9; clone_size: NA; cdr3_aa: CASSLPGGENIQYF; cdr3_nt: TGTGCCAGCAGCTTACCCGGTGGGGAAAACATTCAGTACTTC
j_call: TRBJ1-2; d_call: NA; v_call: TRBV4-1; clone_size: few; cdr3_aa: CASSQDWVGYTF; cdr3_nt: TGCGCCAGCAGCCAAGATTGGGTGGGCTACACCTTC
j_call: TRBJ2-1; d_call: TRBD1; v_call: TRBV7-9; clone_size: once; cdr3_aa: CASSSTVGTGGNNEQFF; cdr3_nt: TGTGCCAGCAGCTCAACCGTCGGGACAGGGGGGAACAATGAGCAGTTCTTC
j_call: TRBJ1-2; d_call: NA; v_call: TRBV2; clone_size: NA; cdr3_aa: CASSEGNWGGYTF; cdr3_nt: TGTGCCAGCAGTGAGGGTAATTGGGGTGGCTACACCTTC
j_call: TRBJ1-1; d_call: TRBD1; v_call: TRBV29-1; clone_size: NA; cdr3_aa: CSVLQGAAPEAFF; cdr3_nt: TGCAGCGTTTTACAGGGGGCGGCCCCTGAAGCTTTCTTT
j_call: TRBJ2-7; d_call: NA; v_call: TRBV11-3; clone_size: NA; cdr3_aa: CASSAGGYEQYF; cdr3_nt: TGTGCCAGCAGCGCTGGGGGATACGAGCAGTACTTC
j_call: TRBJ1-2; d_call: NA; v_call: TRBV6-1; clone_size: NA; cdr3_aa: CASSDGVLSYTF; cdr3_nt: TGTGCCAGCAGTGACGGGGTACTAAGCTACACCTTC
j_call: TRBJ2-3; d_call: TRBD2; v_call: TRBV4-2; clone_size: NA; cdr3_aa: CASSPYIAGAGTDTQYF; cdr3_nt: TGTGCCAGCAGCCCGTACATAGCGGGAGCGGGCACAGATACGCAGTATTTT
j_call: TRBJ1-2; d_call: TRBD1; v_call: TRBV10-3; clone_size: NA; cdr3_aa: CAISESWTGDRRGYTF; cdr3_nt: TGTGCCATCAGTGAGTCGTGGACAGGGGATAGGCGGGGCTACACCTTC
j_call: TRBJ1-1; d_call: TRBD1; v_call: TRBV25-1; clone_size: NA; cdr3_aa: CASSDRPGTGSNTEAFF; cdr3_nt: TGTGCCAGCAGTGATCGTCCCGGGACAGGGTCTAACACTGAAGCTTTCTTT
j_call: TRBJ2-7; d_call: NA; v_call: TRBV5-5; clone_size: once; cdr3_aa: CASSLDLAYFGYEQYF; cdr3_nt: TGTGCCAGCAGCTTGGACCTAGCGTACTTCGGGTACGAGCAGTACTTC
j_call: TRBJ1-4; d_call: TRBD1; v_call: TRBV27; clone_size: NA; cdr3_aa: CASSQNRGANEKLFF; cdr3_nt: TGTGCCAGCAGTCAAAACAGGGGAGCTAATGAAAAACTGTTTTTT
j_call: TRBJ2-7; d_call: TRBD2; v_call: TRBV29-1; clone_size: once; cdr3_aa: CSVLLAGTYEQYF; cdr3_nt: TGCAGCGTTCTACTAGCGGGAACCTACGAGCAGTACTTC
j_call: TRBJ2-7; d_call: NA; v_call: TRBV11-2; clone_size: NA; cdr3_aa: CASSPIEARQEQYF; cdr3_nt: TGTGCCAGCAGCCCGATTGAGGCAAGGCAAGAGCAGTACTTC
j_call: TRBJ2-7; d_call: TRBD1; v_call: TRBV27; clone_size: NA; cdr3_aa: CASSPRTGSSYEQYF; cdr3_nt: TGTGCCAGCAGTCCCCGGACAGGGTCGTCCTACGAGCAGTACTTC
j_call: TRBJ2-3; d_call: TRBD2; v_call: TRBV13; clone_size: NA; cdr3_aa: CASSFLREGHGTQYF; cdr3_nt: TGTGCCAGCAGCTTTCTGCGGGAGGGCCATGGTACGCAGTATTTT
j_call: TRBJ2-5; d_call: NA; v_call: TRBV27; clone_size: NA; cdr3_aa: CASSLLGGEETQYF; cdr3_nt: TGTGCCAGCAGTTTATTGGGTGGGGAAGAGACCCAGTACTTC
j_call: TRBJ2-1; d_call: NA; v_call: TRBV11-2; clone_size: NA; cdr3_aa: CASSDLFSLRTYNEQFF; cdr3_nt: TGTGCCAGCAGCGACTTATTTTCGCTAAGAACCTACAATGAGCAGTTCTTC
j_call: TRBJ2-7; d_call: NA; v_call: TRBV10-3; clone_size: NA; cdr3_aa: CAISLSSYYEQYF; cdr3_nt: TGTGCCATCAGTCTGTCCTCATACTACGAGCAGTACTTC
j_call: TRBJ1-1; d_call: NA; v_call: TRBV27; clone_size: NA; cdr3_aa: CASSLGGNTEAFF; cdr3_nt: TGTGCCAGCAGTTTGGGAGGAAACACTGAAGCTTTCTTT
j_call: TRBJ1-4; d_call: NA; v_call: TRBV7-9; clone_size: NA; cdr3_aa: CASSLSFTDGLFF; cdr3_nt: TGTGCCAGCAGCTTATCGTTTACGGACGGATTGTTTTTT
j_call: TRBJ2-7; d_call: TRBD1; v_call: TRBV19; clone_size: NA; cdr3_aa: CASSPGQGDYEQYF; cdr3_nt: TGTGCCAGTAGCCCGGGACAGGGGGACTACGAGCAGTACTTC
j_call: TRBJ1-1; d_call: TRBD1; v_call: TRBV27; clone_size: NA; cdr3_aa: CASSTGLNTEAFF; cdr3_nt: TGTGCCAGCTCGACAGGGCTGAACACTGAAGCTTTCTTT
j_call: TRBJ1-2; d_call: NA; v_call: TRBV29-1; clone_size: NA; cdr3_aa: CSVEKAPGLSADGYTF; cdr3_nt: TGCAGCGTTGAAAAAGCGCCGGGACTCTCTGCGGACGGCTACACCTTC
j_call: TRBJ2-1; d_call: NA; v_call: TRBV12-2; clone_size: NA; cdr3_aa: CASRPGTNECEQFF; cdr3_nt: TGTGCAAGTCGCCCCGGGACTAACGAATGTGAGCAGTTCTTC
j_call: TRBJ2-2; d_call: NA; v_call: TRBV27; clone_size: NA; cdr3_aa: CASSIFLGETGELFF; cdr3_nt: TGTGCCAGCAGTATCTTTCTGGGAGAGACCGGGGAGCTGTTTTTT